The 20 T cell receptor beta chains below were found in one sample sequenced in a study of T cell responses to AZD1222 COVID-19 vaccine. This table comes from immunoSEQ multiplex PCR, and its TCRdb copy is limited to in-frame clones, with some not included. This table has 95,000 to 130,000 clones, 85% to 95% appearing once. The input for sequencing was peripheral blood, taken on day 0 of AZD1222 vaccination. The receptors derive from an adult in good health.

This rearrangement joins TRBV6-5 to TRBJ2-7; 9 nucleotides agree with TRBD2. Per germline, CDR1 MNHEY and CDR2 SVGAGI. The CDR3 has 14 amino acids. V shed 4 bases and J 0 bases; nucleotides not matched to a gene: 1. The CDR3 DNA reads TGTGCCAGCAGTTGGACTAGCGACTCCTACGAGCAGTACTTC. Its translation is CASSWTSDSYEQYF.

The chain couples TRBV5-1 to TRBJ1-6, with D tentatively TRBD1 (6 bases). This CDR3 contains 13 residues. The ends were cut back, 4 bases at V and 7 bases at J, with 9 bases in the middle. In germline, CDR1 is SGHRS, CDR2 YFSETQ. CDR3 nucleotides: TGCGCCAGCAGCGGACAGTTGAATTCACCCCTCCACTTT. Translated: CASSGQLNSPLHF.

The chain couples TRBV7-3 to TRBJ2-2, with D perhaps given as TRBD1 or TRBD2 (6 bases each). This CDR3 region has 15 residues. Germline V lookup: CDR1 SGHTA, CDR2 FQGTGA. The ends were cut back, 7 bases at V and 3 bases at J, with 15 bases in the middle. The CDR3 region has the DNA TGTGCCAGCAAGCCGATCGGGGGCTACACCGGGGAGCTGTTTTTT. Translation: CASKPIGGYTGELFF.

Only one count was recorded for this clone. The chain carries TRBV27 and TRBJ1-1, with 12 bases matching TRBD1. Trimming took 7 bases from V and 4 from J; bases not matched to a gene: 7. Germline values: CDR1 MNHEY, CDR2 SMNVEV (reference sequence). The CDR3 spans 15 residues. The CDR3, as DNA: TGTGCCAGCACCTCGGGGACAGGGGGCATCACTGAAGCTTTCTTT. Protein: CASTSGTGGITEAFF.

The chain recombines TRBV7-6 with TRBJ2-7; perhaps TRBD2 as D (6 bases). Looked up from germline, CDR1 is SGHVS and CDR2 is FNYEAQ. The CDR3 loop spans 15 amino acids. The ends were cut back, 0 bases at V and 0 bases at J, with 9 bases in the middle. The CDR3 coding sequence is TGTGCCAGCAGCTTAGCGGGGGGACCCTCCTACGAGCAGTACTTC. Residues: CASSLAGGPSYEQYF.

The chain has TRBV10-3 and TRBJ1-5, with 9 positions matching TRBD1. The CDR3 consists of 15 residues. In germline, CDR1 is ENHRY, CDR2 SYGVKD. The junction had 6 bases not matched to a gene; V was cut back by 5 bases and J by 4 bases. As DNA, the CDR3 is TGTGCCATCAGTAAACAGGGGGCGGCGAATCAGCCCCAGCATTTT. It translates to CAISKQGAANQPQHF.

This chain connects TRBV5-4 to TRBJ2-2; 8 bases agree with TRBD2. The V gene's germline CDR1 is SGHNT and CDR2 YYREEE (reference sequence). The V and J ends lost 6 bases and 2 bases, in that order; junction bases with no gene match: 6. The CDR3 is 15 residues long. The DNA of the CDR3 is TGTGCCAGCACCTGGGGACTAGTTAACACCGGGGAGCTGTTTTTT. Translating gives CASTWGLVNTGELFF.

V and J are TRBV6-5 and TRBJ2-1; 12 nucleotides agree with TRBD2. Losses at the gene ends were 4 bases for V and 7 bases for J; bases not matched to a gene: 8. CDR3 size: 16 residues. The germline gives CDR1 MNHEY, CDR2 SVGAGI. The CDR3 region is CASSSSTSGRRNEQFF. The CDR3 DNA sequence: TGTGCCAGCAGTTCCTCAACTAGCGGGAGGAGAAATGAGCAGTTCTTC.

For the CDR3, the DNA is TGTGCCAGCAGCCCCCCCCGACAGGGGAGTACTGAAGCTTTCTTT. Its translation: CASSPPRQGSTEAFF. The chain is built from TRBV28 and TRBJ1-1; 8 positions match TRBD1. This CDR3 has 15 residues. The V segment lost 6 bases and the J segment 5 bases; nucleotides outside the gene matches: 11. Germline CDR1 and CDR2: MDHEN and SYDVKM.

Here the CDR3 reads CANRPRTSGSVYEQFF. CDR3 sequence (DNA): TGTGCCAACAGACCCCGGACTAGCGGGAGTGTCTATGAGCAGTTCTTC. The rearrangement uses TRBV27 and TRBJ2-1, with 13 positions matching TRBD2. The CDR3 runs to 16 residues. J gave up 8 bases and V 10 bases, and 14 bases lay outside the gene matches. Germline lookup yields CDR1 MNHEY and CDR2 SMNVEV (reference sequence).

This chain connects TRBV5-1 to TRBJ1-1; D gene unclear. Trimming cost V 0 bases and J 4 bases, with 13 bases left between them. Germline V gives CDR1 SGHRS, CDR2 YFSETQ. The CDR3 sequence is 15 residues long. The CDR3 sequence is CASSLEGGLSTEAFF. In DNA, the CDR3 is TGCGCCAGCAGCTTGGAGGGAGGTCTGAGCACTGAAGCTTTCTTT.

The chain carries TRBV18 and TRBJ2-1, with 14 nucleotides matching TRBD2. J lost 10 bases, V lost 3 bases, and 5 bases had no gene match. The CDR3 loop spans 15 amino acids. Germline values: CDR1 KGHSH, CDR2 LQKENI. CDR3 sequence reads: CASSPTSGRAREQFF. CDR3 in DNA: TGTGCCAGCTCACCGACTAGCGGGAGGGCCCGCGAGCAGTTCTTC.

V usage is TRBV5-1 and J usage is TRBJ2-7; TRBD2 matches at 7 bases. The V gene end was trimmed by 3 bases and the J gene end by 3 bases; junction bases not matched to a gene: 18. The CDR3 is 18 amino acids. CDR1 is SGHRS, CDR2 YFSETQ, per germline. DNA of the CDR3: TGCGCCAGCAGCTCCCGACCCCCCCTAGCGGACGCCTTCTACGAGCAGTACTTC. It codes for CASSSRPPLADAFYEQYF.

This clone was observed once. This rearrangement joins TRBV28 to TRBJ1-6, with D hard to call. CDR1 MDHEN and CDR2 SYDVKM come from the germline V gene. CDR3 size: 15 residues. V lost 3 bases to trimming and J lost 7 bases, with 13 bases between them. CDR3 sequence: CASSLATPLNSPLHF. The CDR3 DNA is TGTGCCAGCAGTTTGGCGACACCTTTGAATTCACCCCTCCACTTT.

The rearrangement joins TRBV16 to TRBJ2-7; D might be TRBD2 (6 bases). Trimming took 0 bases from V and 6 from J, leaving 15 bases between them. Germline values: CDR1 KGHSY, CDR2 FQNENV. The CDR3 sequence is 15 residues long. CDR3 nucleotides: TGTGCCAGCAGCCAATCTAGGGGTTTCGGGGGCGAGCAGTACTTC. Its translation is CASSQSRGFGGEQYF.

V and J are TRBV5-1 and TRBJ2-7; TRBD2 agrees at 11 bases. The germline gives CDR1 SGHRS, CDR2 YFSETQ. V lost 5 bases to trimming and J lost 3 bases; unmatched junction nucleotides: 10. CDR3 length: 16 residues. CDR3 sequence reads: CASRPDLAGGRYEQYF. DNA for the CDR3: TGCGCCAGCAGACCCGACCTAGCGGGAGGTCGCTACGAGCAGTACTTC.

The V gene is TRBV6-1, the J gene TRBJ1-5, with TRBD1 matching 9 bases. The length of the CDR3 is 16 residues. The germline V gene has CDR1 MNHNS and CDR2 SASEGT. The junction had 7 bases not matched to a gene; V was cut back by 1 base and J by 6 bases. CDR3 region: CASSEDQTGGGQPQHF. The CDR3 DNA follows: TGTGCCAGCAGTGAAGATCAGACAGGGGGTGGTCAGCCCCAGCATTTT.

V gene TRBV21-1 combines with J gene TRBJ2-7; the table's D call TRBD1 went unverified against the DNA. TRBV21-1 is reported as a pseudogene. The CDR3 totals 17 residues. DNA for the CDR3: TGTGCCAGCAGCAAACTGCCCCAGGGACATCCTTCCTACGAGCAGTACTTC. This sequence encodes CASSKLPQGHPSYEQYF.

The chain is built from TRBV5-1 and TRBJ2-1; 10 bases align to TRBD2. Losses at the gene ends were 1 base for V and 7 bases for J; bases not matched to a gene: 8. The CDR3 contains 16 residues. Germline CDR1 is SGHRS and CDR2 is YFSETQ. The CDR3 nucleotides are TGCGCCAGCAGCTTGTGGGCTAGCGGGGGATTTAATGAGCAGTTCTTC. Amino acids: CASSLWASGGFNEQFF.

This chain uses TRBV9 with TRBJ1-4; TRBD1 aligns across 7 bases. There are 15 residues in the CDR3. V lost 3 bases and J lost 5; bases outside the gene matches: 7. The germline V gene encodes CDR1 SGDLS and CDR2 YYNGEE. The CDR3 nucleotides read TGTGCCAGCAGCGACCAGGGGGGCCACAATGAAAAACTGTTTTTT. This encodes CASSDQGGHNEKLFF.